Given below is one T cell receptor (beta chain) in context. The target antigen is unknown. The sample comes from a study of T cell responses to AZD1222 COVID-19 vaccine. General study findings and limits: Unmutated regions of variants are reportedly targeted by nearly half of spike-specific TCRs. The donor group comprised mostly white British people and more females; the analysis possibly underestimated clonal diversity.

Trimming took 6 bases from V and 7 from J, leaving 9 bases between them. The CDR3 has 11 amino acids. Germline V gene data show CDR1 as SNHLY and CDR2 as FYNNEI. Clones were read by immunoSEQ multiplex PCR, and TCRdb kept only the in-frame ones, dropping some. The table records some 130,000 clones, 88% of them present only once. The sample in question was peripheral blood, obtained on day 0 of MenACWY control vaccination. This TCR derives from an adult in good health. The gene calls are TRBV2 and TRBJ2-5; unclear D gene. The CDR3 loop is CASSLLLTQYF. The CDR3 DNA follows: TGTGCCAGCAGCCTTTTATTGACCCAGTACTTC.